This T cell receptor beta chain was recorded in a study of shared clonotypes between healthy human individuals. The CDR3 length is 15 residues. The germline V gene encodes CDR1 SEHNR and CDR2 FQNEAQ (reference sequence). V lost 5 bases, J lost 1 base, and 15 bases lay in between. TCRdb keeps only in-frame clones here, not all; method: immunoSEQ multiplex PCR. This table holds 1,100,000 or so clones, approximately 80% found once. Naive CD4+ cells were CD45RA-selected; the remaining cells were memory. The genes are TRBV7-9 and TRBJ2-7; D may be TRBD2 (6 bases). The TCR originated in a man between 18 and 29 years old in good health. Some clones in this sample may be carry-over from other donors' samples. The sample comprised memory CD4+ T cells from PBMCs. This sample's subset: CD45RA-negative fraction. The CDR3 DNA is TGTGCCAGCAGCCCTGCGGGGTTTAATTCCTACGAGCAGTACTTC. Translation: CASSPAGFNSYEQYF.